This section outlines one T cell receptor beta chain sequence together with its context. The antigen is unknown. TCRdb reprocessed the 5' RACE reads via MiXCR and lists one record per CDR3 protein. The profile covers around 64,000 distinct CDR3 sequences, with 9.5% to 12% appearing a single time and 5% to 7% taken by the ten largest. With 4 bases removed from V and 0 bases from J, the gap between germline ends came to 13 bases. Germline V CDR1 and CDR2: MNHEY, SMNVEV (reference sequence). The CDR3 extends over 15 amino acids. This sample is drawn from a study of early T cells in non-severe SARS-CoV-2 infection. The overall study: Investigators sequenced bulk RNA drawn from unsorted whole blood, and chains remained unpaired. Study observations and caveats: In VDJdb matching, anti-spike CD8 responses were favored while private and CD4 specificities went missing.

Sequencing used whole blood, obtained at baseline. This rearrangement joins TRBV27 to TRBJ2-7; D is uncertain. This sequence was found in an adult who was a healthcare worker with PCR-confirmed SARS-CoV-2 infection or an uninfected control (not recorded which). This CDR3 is CASSSASAVSYEQYF. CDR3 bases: TGTGCCAGCAGTTCGGCCTCGGCAGTCTCCTACGAGCAGTACTTC.